This T cell receptor beta chain was captured in a study of identical twins. One entry per CDR3 protein, called by TCRdb with MiXCR from the 5' RACE reads. This sample yields 450,000 or so distinct CDR3 sequences, of which 14% are seen a single time; around 0.48% belongs to the top ten. The J segment lost 7 bases and the V segment lost 4 bases, leaving 17 bases of the junction unmatched. The CDR3 is made up of 18 amino acids. Germline loops: CDR1 SGHRS, CDR2 YFSETQ. The table lists this clonotype with a few counts. Separately, the same data were catalogued under a study of yellow fever vaccine responses in identical twins.

Sequenced material: CD4+ T cells sorted from blood. The chain couples TRBV5-1 to TRBJ2-7, with 13 positions matching TRBD2. This TCR came from a woman aged 18-35 years in good health. CDR3: CASSRTSGRASYREEQYF. The CDR3 DNA sequence: TGCGCCAGCAGCCGAACTAGCGGGAGGGCCTCTTATCGAGAGGAGCAGTACTTC.